These 2 T cell receptor beta chains were all obtained from the same sample, sequenced in a study of human T cells and chemical hapten exposure. TCRdb processed the RACE reads anew with MiXCR; each CDR3 protein has one entry. The data hold roughly 45,000 distinct CDR3 sequences, with around 9% observed a single time. Time point given: patch test 1, 2 weeks after DPC sensitization. The sample's treatment: therapeutic diphenylcyclopropenone sensitization with weekly scalp DPC. The starting material was whole blood, obtained in connection with sensitization to the hapten diphenylcyclopropenone (DPC). The receptors were sampled from a woman aged 45 to 65 with alopecia areata. Some clones in this sample may be carry-over from other donors' samples.

This chain connects TRBV7-9 to TRBJ1-1; D gene unclear. Germline V gives CDR1 SEHNR, CDR2 FQNEAQ (reference sequence). V dropped 1 base and J dropped 6 bases, with 9 bases sitting between them. CDR3 length: 13 amino acids. Here the CDR3 DNA reads TGTGCCAGCAGCTTAGTGGGCCGTGCTGAAGCTTTCTTT. Its protein product is CASSLVGRAEAFF.

This clonotype has at least ten counts. The chain carries TRBV6-1 and TRBJ2-1; 16 bases match TRBD2. CDR1 is MNHNS and CDR2 is SASEGT in the germline V gene. The CDR3 has 15 amino acids. Trimming removed 6 bases from V and 7 bases from J; junction bases left unmatched: 3. The chain's CDR3 is CASRGLAGGENEQFF. DNA for the CDR3: TGTGCCAGCAGGGGACTAGCGGGAGGGGAAAATGAGCAGTTCTTC.